This T cell receptor beta chain appears in the sequencing data of a study of monozygotic twins with cystic fibrosis. About the study: Library input was approximately 3.1 micrograms of fragmented DNA, with 15 PCR cycles. Study-level findings and limits: Unrelated CF individuals shared fewer identical clonotypes than monozygotic CF twins.

About this clone: The antigen is not known.

Sequencing was performed with immunoSEQ multiplex PCR; in TCRdb, only in-frame clones are kept and a portion is missing. The sample includes roughly 25,000 clones, about 96% seen only once; the top ten take approximately 2.6%. V was clipped by 5 bases and J by 3 bases; unmatched bases: 9. The CDR3 covers 17 residues. The germline V gene has CDR1 SGDLS and CDR2 YYNGEE. This chain links TRBV9 with TRBJ2-7, with 15 positions matching TRBD2. The sequencing input was blood. The clonotype originates from a girl aged 2 to 10 with cystic fibrosis. In DNA, the CDR3 is TGTGCCAGCAGTCCGGGACTAGCGGGAGGAATGGGCTACGAGCAGTACTTC. It specifies CASSPGLAGGMGYEQYF.